Below, 27 T cell receptor beta chains from the same sample are listed, as sequenced in a study of blood T cell repertoires in COVID-19. The data were produced by immunoSEQ multiplex PCR, yet TCRdb's version contains in-frame clones alone and is incomplete. The sample holds around 90,000 clones; roughly 80% are singletons and the top ten take over 15%. Sequencing was done on a sample of peripheral blood. The source is a human donor in a cohort sampled during active COVID-19.

V and J are TRBV30 and TRBJ2-7; possibly TRBD2 for D (5 bases). The germline CDR1 and CDR2 sequences are GTSNPN and SVGIG (reference sequence). The CDR3 sequence is 12 residues long. Trimming took off 1 base at V and 4 bases at J, with 8 bases between the two ends. CDR3 nucleotide sequence: TGTGCCTGGAGTGGCAGCGGATACGAGCAGTACTTC. The encoded protein is CAWSGSGYEQYF.

This rearrangement joins TRBV13 to TRBJ2-7; 16 nucleotides line up with TRBD2. V lost 4 bases and J lost 1; bases outside the gene matches: 4. The CDR3 spans 17 residues. Germline loops: CDR1 PRHDT, CDR2 FYEKMQ (reference sequence). CDR3 amino acids: CASSSEGLAGGSYEQYF. For the CDR3, the DNA is TGTGCCAGCAGCTCCGAGGGACTAGCGGGAGGGTCCTACGAGCAGTACTTC. The full variable domain, its missing parts supplied by reference TRBV13 and TRBJ2-7, is AAGVIQSPRHLIKEKRETATLKCYPIPRHDTVYWYQQGPGQDPQFLISFYEKMQSDKGSIPDRFSAQQFSDYHSELNMSSLELGDSALYFCASSSEGLAGGSYEQYFGPGTRLTVT.

The rearrangement links TRBV12-3 or TRBV12-4 to TRBJ1-2; D is unclear. Trimming left V 3 bases short and J 4 bases short, with 9 bases between. CDR3 length: 13 residues. CDR3 region: CASSLQVSYGYTF. The CDR3 region has the DNA TGTGCCAGCAGTTTGCAGGTATCCTATGGCTACACCTTC.

The J gene is TRBJ2-1, the V gene TRBV5-1, with 7 bases matching TRBD2. The V gene's germline CDR1 is SGHRS and CDR2 YFSETQ. V trimming: 4 bases; J trimming: 0 bases; junction bases outside the gene matches: 4. This CDR3 is built from 15 residues. Here the CDR3 reads CASSLLASSYNEQFF. In DNA form, the CDR3 reads TGCGCCAGCAGCCTACTAGCGAGCTCCTACAATGAGCAGTTCTTC.

This chain connects TRBV5-5 to TRBJ2-7, with D possibly TRBD2 on 6 matching bases. Trimming took off 4 bases at V and 6 bases at J, with 11 bases between the two ends. There are 12 residues in the CDR3. Per the germline V gene, CDR1 is SGHKS and CDR2 is YYEKEE (reference sequence). The CDR3 DNA sequence: TGTGCCAGCAGCCTCGGGGGAAGCGAGCAGTACTTC. This sequence encodes CASSLGGSEQYF.

This sequence joins TRBV5-1 and TRBJ1-4; 7 positions match TRBD1. V shed 4 bases and J 7 bases; nucleotides not matched to a gene: 13. Germline-derived CDR1 and CDR2 are SGHRS and YFSETQ. This CDR3 comprises 16 residues. The CDR3 spells CASSQNDRDVSEKLFF. DNA of the CDR3: TGCGCCAGCAGCCAAAACGACAGGGACGTGAGTGAAAAACTGTTTTTT. The full variable domain, its missing parts supplied by reference TRBV5-1 and TRBJ1-4, is KAGVTQTPRYLIKTRGQQVTLSCSPISGHRSVSWYQQTPGQGLQFLFEYFSETQRNKGNFPGRFSGRQFSNSRSEMNVSTLELGDSALYLCASSQNDRDVSEKLFFGSGTQLSVL.

CDR3 in DNA: TGTGCCACCGGGGGCGGGACCGGGGAGCTGTTTTTT. It codes for CATGGGTGELFF. The chain recombines TRBV24-1 with TRBJ2-2; maybe TRBD1 (6 bases). CDR3 length equals 12 residues. Germline V CDR1 and CDR2: KGHDR, SFDVKD. Trimming left V 9 bases short and J 5 bases short, with 9 bases between.

Only one count was recorded for this clone. The chain links TRBV10-3 to TRBJ2-7; no clear D. CDR3 length: 11 residues. V dropped 4 bases and J dropped 4 bases, with 5 bases sitting between them. Per the germline V gene, CDR1 is ENHRY and CDR2 is SYGVKD. The CDR3, as DNA: TGTGCCATCAGTGGCGGTTACGAGCAGTACTTC. Protein product: CAISGGYEQYF.

V gene TRBV27 combines with J gene TRBJ2-7; TRBD2 is a possible D gene (5 bases). CDR3 length equals 14 residues. The V end was cut by 6 bases, the J end by 7 bases, with 19 bases between. Germline loops: CDR1 MNHEY, CDR2 SMNVEV (reference sequence). The CDR3 region is CASSPTGRLSEQYF. The CDR3 nucleotides read TGTGCCAGCAGCCCCACGGGCCGACTATCTGAGCAGTACTTC.

The chain combines TRBV4-2 with TRBJ1-2, with a weak D call TRBD1 (5 bases). The CDR3 has 13 amino acids. V lost 0 bases, J lost 4 bases, and 6 bases lay in between. Germline V gene lookup returns CDR1 LGHNA and CDR2 YNFKEQ. The CDR3 protein is CASSQEGVYGYTF. The DNA of the CDR3 is TGTGCCAGCAGCCAAGAAGGGGTCTATGGCTACACCTTC.

The V gene is TRBV6-6, the J gene TRBJ1-6; unclear D gene. The V end was cut by 4 bases, the J end by 6 bases, with 13 bases between. In germline, CDR1 is MNHNY, CDR2 SVGAGI (reference sequence). The CDR3 is made up of 15 amino acids. As DNA, the CDR3 is TGTGCCAGCAGTTTGGAGCGCGAGATTAATTCACCCCTCCACTTT. It specifies CASSLEREINSPLHF.

The rearrangement joins TRBV12-3 or TRBV12-4 to TRBJ2-7; D might be TRBD1 (5 bases). With 2 bases removed from V and 2 bases from J, the gap between germline ends came to 7 bases. The CDR3 is 13 amino acids. CDR3 sequence reads: CASSLIGAYEQYF. CDR3 in DNA: TGTGCCAGCAGTTTAATAGGGGCCTACGAGCAGTACTTC.

The CDR3 sequence is CASSPAGHGGEKLFF. DNA of the CDR3: TGCGCCAGCAGCCCGGCAGGTCACGGTGGTGAAAAACTGTTTTTT. The chain combines TRBV5-1 with TRBJ1-4; the D is unclear. The CDR3 is 15 residues long. V dropped 4 bases and J dropped 7 bases, with 17 bases sitting between them. Germline values: CDR1 SGHRS, CDR2 YFSETQ. The whole variable domain, filled in from reference TRBV5-1 and TRBJ1-4, reads KAGVTQTPRYLIKTRGQQVTLSCSPISGHRSVSWYQQTPGQGLQFLFEYFSETQRNKGNFPGRFSGRQFSNSRSEMNVSTLELGDSALYLCASSPAGHGGEKLFFGSGTQLSVL.

The CDR3 bases are TGTGCCAGCAGCCCACGGTTCTCTGGGGCCAACGTCCTGACTTTC. This gives the protein CASSPRFSGANVLTF. The chain is built from TRBV3-1 (or the pseudogene TRBV3-2) and TRBJ2-6; D remains unclear. V was pared by 4 bases and J by 0 bases, with 7 bases between. The CDR3 spans 15 residues. Germline V gives CDR1 LGHDT, CDR2 YNNKEL (reference sequence).

The chain employs TRBV5-8 and TRBJ2-3, with 12 bases that match TRBD1. The germline V gene has CDR1 SGHTS and CDR2 YDEGEE. The CDR3 totals 17 residues. Trimming at V came to 0 bases and at J to 2 bases, leaving 4 bases not matched to a gene. The DNA of the CDR3 is TGTGCCAGCAGCTTGGCGGGACAGGGGGCAAACACAGATACGCAGTATTTT. The encoded protein is CASSLAGQGANTDTQYF.

This clone was seen a few times. This chain connects TRBV5-1 to TRBJ2-6; the match to TRBD1 covers 12 bases. V was clipped by 5 bases and J by 2 bases; unmatched bases: 14. The CDR3 consists of 20 residues. CDR1 and CDR2 (germline): SGHRS, YFSETQ. The CDR3 reads CASSSGTGGFITTGANVLTF. The CDR3 coding sequence is TGCGCCAGCAGTTCCGGGACAGGGGGCTTTATTACCACTGGGGCCAACGTCCTGACTTTC.

The chain combines TRBV12-3 or TRBV12-4 with TRBJ1-2; 9 positions match TRBD1. The CDR3 is 13 residues long. Losses at the gene ends were 4 bases for V and 8 bases for J; bases not matched to a gene: 5. The CDR3 region has the DNA TGTGCCAGCAGTTCACAGGGGGCTCGGGGCTACACCTTC. This encodes CASSSQGARGYTF.

The V call is TRBV7-9, the J call TRBJ2-3; 8 bases align to TRBD2. The V gene's germline CDR1 is SEHNR and CDR2 FQNEAQ (reference sequence). CDR3 length: 15 residues. The ends lost 4 bases at V and 3 bases at J; junction bases unmatched: 6. DNA of the CDR3: TGTGCCAGCAGCTCGGGACTAGGGGAGACAGATACGCAGTATTTT. This sequence encodes CASSSGLGETDTQYF. Looking up the rest from reference TRBV7-9 and TRBJ2-3 gives the full variable domain: DTGVSQNPRHKITKRGQNVTFRCDPISEHNRLYWYRQTLGQGPEFLTYFQNEAQLEKSRLLSDRFSAERPKGSFSTLEIQRTEQGDSAMYLCASSSGLGETDTQYFGPGTRLTVL.

This clone was seen only once. The V gene is TRBV5-1, the J gene TRBJ1-3; TRBD1 matches 8 bases. Germline V lookup: CDR1 SGHRS, CDR2 YFSETQ. The length of the CDR3 is 16 residues. The V and J ends lost 4 bases and 0 bases, in that order; junction bases with no gene match: 6. The CDR3 bases are TGCGCCAGCAGCGGGTCCGGGACAGGCTCTGGAAACACCATATATTTT. Translated: CASSGSGTGSGNTIYF.

This chain links TRBV19 with TRBJ1-3; TRBD1 matches at 8 bases. Unmatched junction bases numbered 8, after V lost 6 bases and J lost 7 bases. The CDR3 is 14 residues long. Germline V CDR1 and CDR2: LNHDA, SQIVND (reference sequence). This chain's CDR3 is CASRMDRVRNTIYF. CDR3 nucleotides: TGTGCCAGTAGGATGGACAGGGTGAGGAACACCATATATTTT.

The V and J genes are TRBV3-1 (or the pseudogene TRBV3-2) and TRBJ2-7; possible D gene TRBD2, 6 bases. This CDR3 spans 13 amino acids. The germline CDR1 and CDR2 sequences are LGHDT and YNNKEL (reference sequence). Trimming took off 5 bases at V and 7 bases at J, with 15 bases between the two ends. The CDR3 bases are TGTGCCAGCAGCTACCGGGGGTCGGGGGAGCAGTACTTC. Its protein is CASSYRGSGEQYF.

V and J are TRBV3-1 (or the pseudogene TRBV3-2) and TRBJ1-5; TRBD1 is a possible D gene (5 bases). V was pared by 1 base and J by 3 bases, with 22 bases between. This CDR3 spans 19 amino acids. Germline values: CDR1 LGHDT, CDR2 YNNKEL (reference sequence). The CDR3 loop is CASSQGARGLGRANQPQHF. The CDR3 region has the DNA TGTGCCAGCAGCCAAGGCGCCCGGGGGTTGGGGAGGGCCAATCAGCCCCAGCATTTT.

This clone was observed a few times. The gene calls are TRBV6-5 and TRBJ1-5; 8 bases match TRBD1. The junction had 7 bases not matched to a gene; V was cut back by 5 bases and J by 4 bases. The length of the CDR3 is 15 residues. Germline CDR1 reads MNHEY; CDR2 reads SVGAGI. CDR3 sequence reads: CASSNGQGRNQPQHF. The CDR3 nucleotides read TGTGCCAGCAGTAACGGACAGGGAAGAAATCAGCCCCAGCATTTT.

This clone has only a few counts. The chain is built from TRBV18 and TRBJ1-2; 9 bases map to TRBD1. Trimming removed 6 bases from V and 6 bases from J; junction bases left unmatched: 2. This CDR3 region has 12 residues. The germline CDR1 and CDR2 sequences are KGHSH and LQKENI. CDR3 sequence reads: CASSWTGDGYTF. In nucleotides, the CDR3 is TGTGCCAGCTCGTGGACAGGGGATGGCTACACCTTC. The full variable domain, rest sourced from reference TRBV18 and TRBJ1-2, is NAGVMQNPRHLVRRRGQEARLRCSPMKGHSHVYWYRQLPEEGLKFMVYLQKENIIDESGMPKERFSAEFPKEGPSILRIQQVVRGDSAAYFCASSWTGDGYTFGSGTRLTVV.

This rearrangement joins TRBV18 to TRBJ1-3; TRBD1 aligns across 9 bases. Trimming took 3 bases from V and 0 from J; bases not matched to a gene: 3. The CDR3 spans 16 residues. Germline CDR1 KGHSH, CDR2 LQKENI. CDR3 sequence: CASSPGQGYSGNTIYF. CDR3 nucleotides: TGTGCCAGCTCACCGGGACAGGGATACTCTGGAAACACCATATATTTT. Variable domain in full (rest from reference TRBV18 and TRBJ1-3): NAGVMQNPRHLVRRRGQEARLRCSPMKGHSHVYWYRQLPEEGLKFMVYLQKENIIDESGMPKERFSAEFPKEGPSILRIQQVVRGDSAAYFCASSPGQGYSGNTIYFGEGSWLTVV.

The chain employs TRBV5-1 and TRBJ2-7; 7 bases are shared with TRBD1. V shed 8 bases and J 2 bases; nucleotides not matched to a gene: 10. The CDR3 contains 14 residues. Germline CDR1 SGHRS, CDR2 YFSETQ. The CDR3 region has the DNA TGCGCCAGTAGTTCAGGGGGTGACCCCTACGAGCAGTACTTC. Protein sequence: CASSSGGDPYEQYF.

This clone appeared a single time. This rearrangement joins TRBV9 to TRBJ2-7, with TRBD2 matching over 10 bases. The CDR3 is 16 amino acids. The V and J ends lost 1 base and 0 bases, in that order; junction bases with no gene match: 4. CDR1 is SGDLS and CDR2 is YYNGEE in the germline V gene. The CDR3 nucleotides are TGTGCCAGCAGCGTACTAGCGGGGGCAAGCTCCTACGAGCAGTACTTC. It yields the protein CASSVLAGASSYEQYF.